Sequencing of this T cell receptor (beta chain) was carried out in a study of CD4 and CD8 cells across lung adenocarcinoma regions. The patients had localized lung adenocarcinoma, a non-small cell subtype. Trimming pared 8 bases from V and 2 bases from J, leaving 12 bases between. The CDR3 runs 13 residues. In germline, CDR1 is MNHNS, CDR2 SASEGT. TCRdb called the PCR reads again in MiXCR, with one record for every CDR3 protein. The sample has about 14,000 distinct CDR3 sequences, around 40% seen once. This chain links TRBV6-1 with TRBJ2-5, with D hard to call. Sequencing was carried out using CD4+ T cells from the center of a lung tumor. This clonotype originated in a male donor with lung adenocarcinoma. The CD4 and CD8 labels of this study may be unreliable. CDR3 region: CASSRLQQETQYF. The CDR3 coding sequence is TGTGCCAGCTCTCGGCTTCAACAAGAGACCCAGTACTTC.